This T cell receptor beta chain was sequenced for a study of Graves' ophthalmopathy and Graves' hyperthyroidism. Across the study: Hyperthyroidism counted as stable given no ophthalmopathy within 18 months of follow-up.

The CDR3 extends over 15 amino acids. V was trimmed by 3 bases and J by 0 bases, leaving 9 bases between them. The germline CDR1 and CDR2 sequences are KGHSY and FQNENV. CDR3 regions of TCR beta were amplified from RNA transcripts. Amplification began with first-round RT-PCR using HTBI primers, then second-round multiplex PCR was performed. MiXCR was run by TCRdb on the multiplex PCR reads, yielding one entry per CDR3 protein. This table holds 1 million to 1.3 million distinct CDR3 sequences, 35% to 45% found once. This rearrangement joins TRBV16 to TRBJ1-5; TRBD1 might be the D (5 bases). The receptor was derived from an adult man with Graves' hyperthyroidism. The sequencing input was peripheral blood or thyroid tissue (not recorded which). The CDR3 loop reads CASSQGDYSNQPQHF. CDR3 DNA sequence: TGTGCCAGCAGCCAGGGGGATTATAGCAATCAGCCCCAGCATTTT.